The rows below give T cell receptor beta chains drawn from one sample of a study of response to subunit inactivated influenza vaccine. TCRdb analysed the RT-PCR reads with MiXCR anew, one entry per CDR3 protein. The data hold about 780,000 distinct CDR3 sequences, with approximately 18% observed a single time. The specimen was PBMCs from blood, collected about 5 days after vaccination. The source is a man in his fifties who received an inactivated influenza vaccine. The CDR3 runs from the conserved cysteine through the conserved F or W. Some rows have no size entry. The others give once, few or many, or a class for an expanded clone.

>TRBV7-9|-
CASSQAGDGQGKTQYF
>TRBV7-8|-
CASSPYPDRMQAEQYF
>TRBV4-2|-
CASSPTIGDEQFF
>TRBV28|-
CASSPLGQALVELFF
>TRBV3-1|-
CASSQGQATYGYTF
>TRBV7-2|few
CASSRSLSYNEQFF
>TRBV6-1|-
CASRPRQGPHNEQFF
>TRBV7-2|few
CASSLLAGGNTIYF
>TRBV27|few
CASSFAGMVEQYF
>TRBV7-2|-
CASRLGRGTQYF
>TRBV7-9|few
CASSPRPGGYEQYF
>TRBV5-1|few
CASSLRTGDIANYGYTF
>TRBV16|-
CASSLLKGTVNTEAFF
>TRBV7-2|few
CASSLVPDREQPQHF
>TRBV12-3/TRBV12-4|few
CASSPGGGGFIEQFF
>TRBV7-9|few
CASSHTGSYNEQFF
>TRBV3-1|-
CASSQGRPAWDEQFF
>TRBV12-3/TRBV12-4|-
CASSWSGAYTEAFF
>TRBV20-1|many
CSARSPAHFEEQETQYF
>TRBV20-1|-
CSARRLSYEQYF
>TRBV6-5|few
CASSYSHSGGAQGEQFF
>TRBV19|-
CASSISTAYNSPLHF
>TRBV4-3|few
CASSQEKGLAGTGELFF
>TRBV6-2/TRBV6-3|few
CASRLRQGFHEQYF
>TRBV20-1|few
CSALPGTLNTEAFF
>TRBV10-3|few
CAIGQINYGYTF
>TRBV2|-
CASSLEREVSSEQYF
>TRBV7-9|few
CASSFRSIEETQYF
>TRBV29-1|many
CSAGGQLLLSYNEQFF
>TRBV18|-
CASSPSGDGYTF
>TRBV10-3|few
CAISESNGRATDTQYF
>TRBV7-2|-
CASSLTGRDSYEQYF
>TRBV5-1|few
CASSLEGNSNYGYTF
>TRBV20-1|-
CSARDGTSYEQYF
>TRBV29-1|few
CSVYEALTGELFF
>TRBV5-1|few
CASRPGQPLYEQYF
>TRBV6-5|-
CASSYSRTRGSYNEQFF
>TRBV5-6|-
CASSLGQGLAKNIQYF
>TRBV6-5|-
CASSYSMGVETQYF
>TRBV20-1|few
CSARDPAVEQFF
>TRBV12-3/TRBV12-4|few
CASNAGGLAGGGKNIQYF
>TRBV5-1|-
CASRGKTNTEAFF
>TRBV20-1|many
CSARHGSEQFF
>TRBV10-3|few
CAISEDRDNEQYF
>TRBV12-3/TRBV12-4|-
CASSLGLAAEQYF
>TRBV12-3/TRBV12-4|few
CASPQRRRNTEAFF
>TRBV5-4|-
CASSPGGGRTSYEQYF
>TRBV6-5|-
CASSYWRTSTDTQYF
>TRBV20-1|-
CSARDAGSSYNEQFF
>TRBV5-6|-
CASSFPGTSTNNEQFF
>TRBV12-3/TRBV12-4|many
CASNLRSVRNTEAFF
>TRBV29-1|few
CSVGDTFQETQYF
>TRBV10-3|-
CAISESETASYNEQFF
>TRBV4-3|-
CASSQRTGLAYEQYF
>TRBV5-1|many
CASSSAGSGTDTQYF